A single sample is the source of the 8 T cell receptor beta chains below, sequenced in a study of radiotherapy plus CTLA-4 blockade in lung cancer. Libraries were prepared by immunoSEQ multiplex PCR; TCRdb keeps only in-frame clonotypes and omits some of them. Of around 45,000 clones in the sample, approximately 76% are singletons; the top ten hold around 8.3%. The input for sequencing was peripheral blood, taken from a patient treated with radiotherapy plus ipilimumab. All receptors derive from a human donor with non-small cell lung cancer who had stable disease on radiotherapy plus ipilimumab.

V is TRBV6-5 and J is TRBJ1-1; perhaps TRBD1 as D (5 bases). This CDR3 spans 14 amino acids. Trimming shortened V by 9 bases and J by 1 base, and 15 bases separated the two germline ends. CDR1 and CDR2 (germline): MNHEY, SVGAGI. This chain's CDR3 is CASTQNQGNTEAFF. CDR3 in DNA: TGTGCCAGTACACAAAACCAGGGGAACACTGAAGCTTTCTTT.

This clone was counted between two and nine times. This chain links TRBV5-1 with TRBJ1-1; 7 bases map to TRBD1. The CDR3 contains 14 residues. Losses at the gene ends were 0 bases for V and 3 bases for J; bases not matched to a gene: 2. Germline V CDR1 and CDR2: SGHRS, YFSETQ. The CDR3 DNA is TGCGCCAGCAGCTTGGCCGGGACAGACACTGAAGCTTTCTTT. It encodes CASSLAGTDTEAFF.

The chain recombines TRBV18 with TRBJ2-4; unclear D gene. Trimming stripped 3 bases from V and 7 bases from J, with 4 bases between. Germline V gene sequence: CDR1 KGHSH, CDR2 LQKENI. The CDR3 runs to 11 residues. The CDR3: CASSPGNIQYF. CDR3 DNA sequence: TGTGCCAGCTCACCTGGGAACATTCAGTACTTC.

The J gene is TRBJ2-7, the V gene TRBV27; D not certain. V lost 4 bases, J lost 1 base, and 8 bases lay in between. Germline CDR1 reads MNHEY; CDR2 reads SMNVEV (reference sequence). There are 13 residues in the CDR3. The CDR3 reads CASSSTESYEQYF. DNA for the CDR3: TGTGCCAGCAGTTCCACAGAGTCCTACGAGCAGTACTTC.

The chain carries TRBV7-8 and TRBJ1-2; the D gene is possibly TRBD1 (5 bases). Trimming left V 1 base short and J 6 bases short, with 9 bases between. The CDR3 runs to 13 residues. Germline values: CDR1 SGHVS, CDR2 FQNEAQ. The DNA of the CDR3 is TGTGCCAGCAGCTTAGTTAGGGGCCATGGCTACACCTTC. Residues: CASSLVRGHGYTF.

This clone was picked up one time. The chain recombines TRBV18 with TRBJ1-3, with D possibly matching TRBD1 (6 bases). The germline CDR1 and CDR2 sequences are KGHSH and LQKENI. Trimming cost V 6 bases and J 0 bases, with 12 bases left between them. The CDR3 length is 15 residues. The CDR3 sequence: CASSRQADSGNTIYF. In DNA, the CDR3 is TGTGCCAGCTCCCGACAGGCCGACTCTGGAAACACCATATATTTT.

The V and J genes are TRBV11-3 and TRBJ2-3; D remains unclear. The germline V gene has CDR1 SGHNT and CDR2 YENEEA. The CDR3 covers 13 residues. The V and J ends lost 0 bases and 6 bases respectively, with 7 bases between them. The CDR3 nucleotides are TGTGCCAGCAGCTTAGATGGGTTCGATACGCAGTATTTT. Translation gives CASSLDGFDTQYF.

V and J are TRBV6-4 and TRBJ2-5; a weak D match, TRBD2 (7 bases). This CDR3 comprises 14 residues. Trimming pared 6 bases from V and 5 bases from J, leaving 16 bases between. CDR1 and CDR2 from the germline V gene are MRHNA and SNTAGT. CDR3 nucleotide sequence: TGTGCCAGCAGCCTGACGGGGGGCCGGGAGACCCAGTACTTC. Translating gives CASSLTGGRETQYF.